This TCR beta chain was observed in a study of blood T cell repertoires in COVID-19. Across the study: From T cells, B-cell-depleted T cells, or PBMCs came the material, which was cDNA or gDNA.

Some clones are missing from TCRdb's copy, which holds only in-frame ones; the method was immunoSEQ multiplex PCR. The profile covers around 160,000 clones, with around four fifths appearing a single time and roughly 34% taken by the ten largest. V was pared by 1 base and J by 10 bases, with 17 bases between. CDR3 length: 14 amino acids. CDR1 is SGHDT, CDR2 YYEEEE, per germline. The chain has TRBV5-6 and TRBJ2-5; possibly TRBD1 for D (5 bases). Sequencing was done on a sample of peripheral blood. The TCR originated in a human donor in a cohort sampled during active COVID-19. The CDR3: CASSLKGPPGGQYF. CDR3 nucleotides: TGTGCCAGCAGCTTGAAGGGGCCGCCCGGCGGCCAGTACTTC.